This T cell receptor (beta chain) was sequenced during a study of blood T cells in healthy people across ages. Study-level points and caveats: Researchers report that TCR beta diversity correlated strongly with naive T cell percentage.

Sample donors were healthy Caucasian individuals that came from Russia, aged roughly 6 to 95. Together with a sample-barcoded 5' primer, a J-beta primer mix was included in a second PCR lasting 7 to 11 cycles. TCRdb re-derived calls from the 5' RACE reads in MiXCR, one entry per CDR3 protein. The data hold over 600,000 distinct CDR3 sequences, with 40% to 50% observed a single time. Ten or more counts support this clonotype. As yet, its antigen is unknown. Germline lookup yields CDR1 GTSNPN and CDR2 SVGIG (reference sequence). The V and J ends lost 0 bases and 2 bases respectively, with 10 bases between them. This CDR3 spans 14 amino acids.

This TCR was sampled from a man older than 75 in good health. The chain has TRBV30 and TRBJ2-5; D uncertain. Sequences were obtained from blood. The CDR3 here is CAWSVTGLQETQYF. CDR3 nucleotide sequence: TGTGCCTGGAGTGTAACCGGGTTGCAAGAGACCCAGTACTTC.